This TCR beta chain comes out of a study of control samples from healthy donors and cancer patients. The CDR3 has 15 amino acids. CDR1 and CDR2 from the germline V gene are SGDLS and YYNGEE. The V end lost 0 bases, the J end lost 5 bases, and 15 bases lay between the germline ends. Data came from immunoSEQ multiplex PCR; TCRdb stores just in-frame clones and leaves some out. The profile shows roughly 120,000 clones, over 90% of them singletons. The V gene is TRBV9, the J gene TRBJ2-7; TRBD1 is a possible D gene (5 bases). The sample was blood. The sequence was collected from a man aged 30 to 45 in good health. CDR3 bases: TGTGCCAGCAGCGTAGCGGGCAGGGTATTCGACGAGCAGTACTTC. This translates into CASSVAGRVFDEQYF.